This is a list of T cell receptor beta chains from one sample in a study of PD-L1 blockade in urothelial cancer. Measured with immunoSEQ multiplex PCR; TCRdb has only the in-frame clones, and not every one. The table shows 50,000 or so clones, with roughly 86% occurring only once. Specimen: PBMCs, collected around atezolizumab (anti-PD-L1) treatment. Receptors originate from a man aged 55 to 70 with urothelial cancer. Each CDR3 is given with its conserved first and last residue. Each record gives: CDR3 protein, CDR3 length, J gene, V gene.

CDR3 protein: CASSESGYLDTQYF
CDR3 length: 14
J gene: TRBJ2-3
V gene: TRBV10-1

CDR3 protein: CASSSTGGPSYTF
CDR3 length: 13
J gene: TRBJ1-2
V gene: TRBV5-6

CDR3 protein: CASRVAGAGTGELFF
CDR3 length: 15
J gene: TRBJ2-2
V gene: TRBV7-2

CDR3 protein: CASSQDLAASGNTGELFF
CDR3 length: 18
J gene: TRBJ2-2
V gene: TRBV4-1

CDR3 protein: CASSLTGQGPNEQFF
CDR3 length: 15
J gene: TRBJ2-1
V gene: TRBV7-3

CDR3 protein: CASSEIFGAGARSTEAFF
CDR3 length: 18
J gene: TRBJ1-1
V gene: TRBV6-1

CDR3 protein: CASSPSTGVGGANVLTF
CDR3 length: 17
J gene: TRBJ2-6
V gene: TRBV2

CDR3 protein: CASRQGSFETQYF
CDR3 length: 13
J gene: TRBJ2-5
V gene: TRBV2

CDR3 protein: CASSYGTGGNYGYTF
CDR3 length: 15
J gene: TRBJ1-2
V gene: TRBV5-6

CDR3 protein: CASCDSATGEEAFF
CDR3 length: 14
J gene: TRBJ1-1
V gene: TRBV18

CDR3 protein: CASSLARASGTDTQYF
CDR3 length: 16
J gene: TRBJ2-3
V gene: TRBV7-6

CDR3 protein: CASSANSGRETQYF
CDR3 length: 14
J gene: TRBJ2-5
V gene: TRBV7-6

CDR3 protein: CASSLGDRGGYEQYF
CDR3 length: 15
J gene: TRBJ2-7
V gene: TRBV5-6

CDR3 protein: CASSYYAGGDTGELFF
CDR3 length: 16
J gene: TRBJ2-2
V gene: TRBV6-5

CDR3 protein: CARSPKTGVYGYTF
CDR3 length: 14
J gene: TRBJ1-2
V gene: TRBV5-3

CDR3 protein: CASSPSGGLDTQYF
CDR3 length: 14
J gene: TRBJ2-3
V gene: TRBV5-4

CDR3 protein: CASSPQGGANQPQHF
CDR3 length: 15
J gene: TRBJ1-5
V gene: TRBV19

CDR3 protein: CASSLGLAGAVSYNEQFF
CDR3 length: 18
J gene: TRBJ2-1
V gene: TRBV5-1

CDR3 protein: CASSLAPPGELFF
CDR3 length: 13
J gene: TRBJ2-2
V gene: TRBV7-2

CDR3 protein: CASSSRQTTLNEQFF
CDR3 length: 15
J gene: TRBJ2-1
V gene: TRBV6-6

CDR3 protein: CASSLDRQRAYEQYF
CDR3 length: 15
J gene: TRBJ2-7
V gene: TRBV7-2

CDR3 protein: CASTTLRGYEQYF
CDR3 length: 13
J gene: TRBJ2-7
V gene: TRBV28

CDR3 protein: CASSWGLAGGEETQYF
CDR3 length: 16
J gene: TRBJ2-5
V gene: TRBV7-8

CDR3 protein: CAWSVQGQTGYTF
CDR3 length: 13
J gene: TRBJ1-2
V gene: TRBV30

CDR3 protein: CASSPTTTNEKLFF
CDR3 length: 14
J gene: TRBJ1-4
V gene: TRBV5-1

CDR3 protein: CASSDLGGAYSPLHF
CDR3 length: 15
J gene: TRBJ1-6
V gene: TRBV25-1